Listed below are T cell receptor beta chains from one sample, sequenced in a study of glioma-infiltrating T cells after dendritic cell vaccination. Libraries were prepared by immunoSEQ multiplex PCR; TCRdb keeps only in-frame clonotypes and omits some of them. The data show about 30,000 clones, approximately 90% seen once. Material: blood, obtained before dendritic cell vaccination. These receptors all come from a human donor with glioblastoma. CDR3s include the opening cysteine and the closing phenylalanine or tryptophan. The order of the fields is J gene, V gene, clone size, D gene, CDR3 protein, CDR3 DNA. D genes are given only for firm matches. Size values are once, few and many counts, or a class for expanded clones, and some rows have none.

TRBJ2-3 TRBV2 medium-sized - CASSESQHTQYF TGTGCCAGCAGCGAATCACAGCATACGCAGTATTTT
TRBJ2-7 TRBV27 - - CASSPMAGKIPYEQYF TGTGCCAGCAGTCCAATGGCAGGGAAGATACCCTACGAGCAGTACTTC
TRBJ2-2 TRBV2 - TRBD1 CASSQGQVRTGELFF TGTGCCAGCAGCCAGGGACAGGTCCGCACCGGGGAGCTGTTTTTT
TRBJ2-3 TRBV29-1 - - CSVERGFSTDTQYF TGCAGCGTTGAGCGGGGCTTCAGCACAGATACGCAGTATTTT
TRBJ2-3 TRBV11-2 - TRBD2 CASSLGRRGGPSDTQYF TGTGCCAGCAGCTTGGGTAGGCGGGGGGGCCCGTCAGATACGCAGTATTTT
TRBJ1-3 TRBV11-2 - - CASMRAVSGNTIYF TGTGCCAGCATGAGGGCCGTCTCTGGAAACACCATATATTTT
TRBJ2-5 TRBV5-8 few - CASLPMEGRETQYF TGTGCCAGCCTTCCGATGGAGGGTAGAGAGACCCAGTACTTC
TRBJ1-1 TRBV27 - - CASSLVGAVKNTEAFF TGTGCCAGCAGTTTAGTAGGGGCAGTCAAGAACACTGAAGCTTTCTTT
TRBJ2-7 TRBV7-7 - TRBD1 CASTRDSFYEQYF TGTGCTAGCACCAGGGACAGTTTTTACGAGCAGTACTTC
TRBJ2-7 TRBV7-7 - - CASSPNSYEQYF TGTGCTAGCAGTCCTAACTCCTACGAGCAGTACTTC
TRBJ1-1 TRBV7-7 - - CASSLGQNTEAFF TGTGCTAGCAGCTTAGGACAGAACACTGAAGCTTTCTTT
TRBJ1-4 TRBV7-9 once - CASSRTARTSGEKLFF TGTGCCAGCAGTCGAACCGCCCGGACTTCGGGGGAAAAACTGTTTTTT
TRBJ1-5 TRBV19 - TRBD1 CASSIGKGAWQPQHF TGTGCCAGTAGTATAGGGAAGGGGGCTTGGCAGCCCCAGCATTTT
TRBJ2-7 TRBV5-1 - TRBD2 CASSPAGGGQGYEQYF TGCGCCAGCAGCCCAGCCGGGGGGGGGCAGGGCTACGAGCAGTACTTC
TRBJ2-3 TRBV11-2 once TRBD2 CASSSPLAGGGDTQYF TGTGCCAGCAGCTCCCCTCTAGCGGGGGGTGGAGATACGCAGTATTTT
TRBJ1-2 TRBV4-1 once TRBD1 CASSQEPDRVSDGYTF TGCGCCAGCAGCCAAGAACCGGACAGGGTAAGCGATGGCTACACCTTC
TRBJ1-1 TRBV6-1 - - CASSVQGRNTEAFF TGTGCCAGCAGTGTACAGGGACGGAACACTGAAGCTTTCTTT
TRBJ2-2 TRBV27 - - CASSLRQLNTGELFF TGTGCCAGCAGTTTAAGACAGTTGAACACCGGGGAGCTGTTTTTT
TRBJ1-6 TRBV10-3 - TRBD1 CAISTGTGGNSPLHF TGTGCCATCAGTACTGGGACAGGGGGTAATTCACCCCTCCACTTT
TRBJ1-1 TRBV27 - - CASSSRSTGNTEAFF TGTGCCAGCAGTTCGAGGTCAACAGGAAACACTGAAGCTTTCTTT
TRBJ1-5 TRBV7-2 - - CASSFPPTWRADQPQHF TGTGCCAGCAGCTTTCCCCCGACGTGGAGGGCGGATCAGCCCCAGCATTTT
TRBJ2-5 TRBV23-1 - - CASSPQGSQTQYF TGCGCCAGCAGTCCACAAGGGAGTCAGACCCAGTACTTC
TRBJ1-1 TRBV11-2 - - CASSLGPGAVGTEAFF TGTGCCAGCAGCTTAGGCCCAGGGGCGGTCGGCACTGAAGCTTTCTTT
TRBJ1-2 TRBV10-3 - - CAISEGRGHYGYTF TGTGCCATCAGTGAAGGCAGGGGACACTATGGCTACACCTTC
TRBJ2-1 TRBV7-2 - TRBD1 CASSSRQGSYNEQFF TGTGCCAGCAGCTCGCGACAGGGGTCCTACAATGAGCAGTTCTTC
TRBJ2-6 TRBV2 - - CASSEVLSGANVLTF TGTGCCAGCAGTGAAGTTCTCTCTGGGGCCAACGTCCTGACTTTC
TRBJ2-4 TRBV7-2 - TRBD2 CASSRQRGGPLAKNIQYF TGTGCCAGCAGCCGGCAGCGGGGGGGCCCACTAGCCAAAAACATTCAGTACTTC
TRBJ2-2 TRBV27 - - CASTGVSIFAGELFF TGTGCCAGCACGGGAGTCAGTATCTTCGCCGGGGAGCTGTTTTTT
TRBJ1-1 TRBV5-1 - TRBD1 CASSLAGGGLNTEAFF TGCGCCAGCAGCTTGGCAGGGGGCGGTTTGAACACTGAAGCTTTCTTT
TRBJ1-6 TRBV6-1 - - CASRGGAYNSPLHF TGTGCCAGCAGAGGAGGGGCTTATAATTCCCCCCTCCACTTT
TRBJ1-1 TRBV29-1 - - CSVEGAGTEAFF TGCAGCGTTGAAGGGGCGGGAACTGAAGCTTTCTTT
TRBJ1-1 TRBV30 - TRBD1 CAWGTENTEAFF TGTGCCTGGGGGACAGAGAACACTGAAGCTTTCTTT
TRBJ2-3 TRBV5-1 - TRBD1 CASSLEGARADTQYF TGCGCCAGCAGCTTGGAGGGGGCGAGGGCAGATACGCAGTATTTT
TRBJ2-7 TRBV27 few TRBD1 CASSSRLTGGSEQYF TGTGCCAGCAGTTCCCGTTTGACAGGGGGAAGCGAGCAGTACTTC
TRBJ2-1 TRBV6-4 - TRBD2 CASSTSGTSYNEQFF TGTGCCAGCAGTACTAGCGGGACCTCCTACAATGAGCAGTTCTTC
TRBJ1-6 TRBV7-9 - - CASTPREFNSPLHF TGTGCCAGCACCCCCCGGGAGTTTAATTCACCCCTCCACTTT
TRBJ2-5 TRBV4-2 - TRBD1 CASSQEGQGVMTQYF TGTGCCAGCAGCCAAGAGGGACAGGGTGTGATGACCCAGTACTTC
TRBJ1-1 TRBV27 - TRBD1 CASSMGQHTEAFF TGTGCCAGCAGTATGGGACAGCACACTGAAGCTTTCTTT
TRBJ1-2 TRBV4-2 - - CASSQATRADYGYTF TGTGCCAGCAGCCAAGCGACACGCGCCGACTATGGCTACACCTTC
TRBJ2-3 TRBV4-1 - - CASSQEWGGASSTDTQYF TGCGCCAGCAGCCAAGAGTGGGGGGGGGCTTCAAGCACAGATACGCAGTATTTT
TRBJ1-2 TRBV6-5 - TRBD1 CASSRNRGRDGYTF TGTGCCAGCAGCCGAAACAGGGGGCGCGATGGCTACACCTTC
TRBJ2-7 TRBV5-4 - - CASSEGTYEQYF TGTGCCAGCAGCGAGGGCACCTACGAGCAGTACTTC
TRBJ1-6 TRBV6-5 - TRBD1 CASSSTGVHSPLHF TGTGCCAGCAGTTCGACAGGGGTTCATTCACCCCTCCACTTT
TRBJ2-7 TRBV7-2 once TRBD2 CASSPQVASGGAPYEQYF TGTGCCAGCAGCCCACAGGTGGCTAGCGGGGGGGCGCCGTACGAGCAGTACTTC
TRBJ2-7 TRBV5-1 - TRBD1 CASTRQGPTYEQYF TGCGCCAGCACAAGACAGGGGCCTACCTACGAGCAGTACTTC
TRBJ2-3 TRBV5-1 - - CASSSGKSTDTQYF TGCGCCAGCAGCTCAGGGAAAAGCACAGATACGCAGTATTTT
TRBJ2-3 TRBV2 - - CASRTRRDTQYF TGTGCCAGCAGGACTAGGCGGGATACGCAGTATTTT
TRBJ2-2 TRBV6-4 - - CASRRAGRGGELFF TGTGCCAGCAGGCGGGCAGGCCGAGGCGGGGAGCTGTTTTTT
TRBJ2-5 TRBV7-6 - TRBD2 CASSFPGTSEETQYF TGTGCCAGCAGCTTTCCCGGGACTAGCGAGGAGACCCAGTACTTC
TRBJ2-7 TRBV29-1 - - CSVKQTLREQYF TGCAGCGTTAAGCAGACCCTGAGGGAGCAGTACTTC
TRBJ1-5 TRBV6-6 - - CASIQQGNQPQHF TGTGCCAGCATTCAACAGGGCAATCAGCCCCAGCATTTT
TRBJ1-3 TRBV5-1 - - CASSLGRASSGNTIYF TGCGCCAGCAGCTTGGGCAGGGCGAGCTCTGGAAACACCATATATTTT
TRBJ2-3 TRBV18 - - CASSPRADPISGTQYF TGTGCCAGCTCCCCCCGCGCGGACCCAATTAGCGGTACGCAGTATTTT
TRBJ2-1 TRBV6-1 - - CASSESWGVYNEQFF TGTGCCAGCAGTGAATCATGGGGGGTTTACAATGAGCAGTTCTTC
TRBJ2-7 TRBV5-4 - TRBD2 CASSLVGEGIYEQYF TGTGCCAGCAGCTTGGTAGGGGAGGGGATCTACGAGCAGTACTTC